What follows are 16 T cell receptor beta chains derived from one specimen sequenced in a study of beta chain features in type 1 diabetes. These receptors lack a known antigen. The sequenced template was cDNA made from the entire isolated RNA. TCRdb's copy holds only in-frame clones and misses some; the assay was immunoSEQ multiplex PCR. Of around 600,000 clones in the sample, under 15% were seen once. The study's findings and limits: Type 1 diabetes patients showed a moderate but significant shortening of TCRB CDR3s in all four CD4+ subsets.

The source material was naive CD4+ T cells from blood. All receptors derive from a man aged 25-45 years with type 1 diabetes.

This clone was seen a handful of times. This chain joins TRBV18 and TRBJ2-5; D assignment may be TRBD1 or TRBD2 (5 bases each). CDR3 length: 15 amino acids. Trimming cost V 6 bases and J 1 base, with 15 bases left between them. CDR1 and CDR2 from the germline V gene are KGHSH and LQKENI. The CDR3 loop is CASSFGGVLQETQYF. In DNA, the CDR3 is TGTGCCAGCTCGTTTGGGGGTGTCCTCCAAGAGACCCAGTACTTC. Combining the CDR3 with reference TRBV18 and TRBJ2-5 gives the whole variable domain NAGVMQNPRHLVRRRGQEARLRCSPMKGHSHVYWYRQLPEEGLKFMVYLQKENIIDESGMPKERFSAEFPKEGPSILRIQQVVRGDSAAYFCASSFGGVLQETQYFGPGTRLLVL.

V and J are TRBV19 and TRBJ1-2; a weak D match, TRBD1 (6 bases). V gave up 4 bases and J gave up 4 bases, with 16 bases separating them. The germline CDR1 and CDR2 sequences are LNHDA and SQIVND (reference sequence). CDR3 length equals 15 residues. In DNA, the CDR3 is TGTGCCAGTAGTAGGACGCACAGGGACCCCTATGGCTACACCTTC. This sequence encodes CASSRTHRDPYGYTF.

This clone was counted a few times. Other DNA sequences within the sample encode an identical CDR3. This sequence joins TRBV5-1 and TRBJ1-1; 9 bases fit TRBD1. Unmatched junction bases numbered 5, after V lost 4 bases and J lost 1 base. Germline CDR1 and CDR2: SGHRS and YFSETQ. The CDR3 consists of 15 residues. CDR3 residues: CASSLLGQGNTEAFF. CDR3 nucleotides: TGCGCCAGCAGCCTTCTGGGACAGGGGAACACTGAAGCTTTCTTT.

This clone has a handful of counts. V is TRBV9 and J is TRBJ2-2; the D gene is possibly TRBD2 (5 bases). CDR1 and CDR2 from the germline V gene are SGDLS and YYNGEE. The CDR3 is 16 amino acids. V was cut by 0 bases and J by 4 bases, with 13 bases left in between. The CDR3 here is CASSVAPSGITGELFF. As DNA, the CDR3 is TGTGCCAGCAGCGTAGCCCCGTCCGGGATCACCGGGGAGCTGTTTTTT.

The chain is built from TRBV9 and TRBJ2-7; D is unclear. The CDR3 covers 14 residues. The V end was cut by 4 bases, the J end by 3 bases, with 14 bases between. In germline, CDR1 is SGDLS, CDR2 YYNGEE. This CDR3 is CASSPQTRSYEQYF. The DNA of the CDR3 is TGTGCCAGCAGCCCCCAGACCCGGAGCTACGAGCAGTACTTC.

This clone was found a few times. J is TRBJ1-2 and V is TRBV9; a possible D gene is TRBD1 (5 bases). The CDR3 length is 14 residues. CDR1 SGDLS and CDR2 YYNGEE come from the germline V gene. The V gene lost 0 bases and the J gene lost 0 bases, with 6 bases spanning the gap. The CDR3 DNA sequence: TGTGCCAGCAGCGTAGAACAGGCTAACTATGGCTACACCTTC. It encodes CASSVEQANYGYTF.

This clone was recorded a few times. CDR3 nucleotide sequence: TGTGCCTGGAGTGTACTTTGGGCTAACTATGGCTACACCTTC. Amino acids: CAWSVLWANYGYTF. The rearrangement links TRBV30 to TRBJ1-2; D uncertain. The V end was cut by 0 bases, the J end by 0 bases, with 8 bases between. Germline loops: CDR1 GTSNPN, CDR2 SVGIG (reference sequence). This CDR3 spans 14 amino acids.

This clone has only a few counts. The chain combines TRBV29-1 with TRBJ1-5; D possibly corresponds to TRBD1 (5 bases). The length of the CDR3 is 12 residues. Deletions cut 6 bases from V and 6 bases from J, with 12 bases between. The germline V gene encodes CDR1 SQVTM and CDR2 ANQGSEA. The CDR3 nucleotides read TGCAGCGTATCAATGGGGGGTCAGCCCCAGCATTTT. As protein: CSVSMGGQPQHF.

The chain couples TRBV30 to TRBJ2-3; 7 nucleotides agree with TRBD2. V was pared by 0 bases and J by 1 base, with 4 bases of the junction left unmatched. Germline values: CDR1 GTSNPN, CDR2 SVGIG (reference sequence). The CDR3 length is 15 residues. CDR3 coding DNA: TGTGCCTGGAGTGTACGCAGCGGGGGCACAGATACGCAGTATTTT. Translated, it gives CAWSVRSGGTDTQYF.

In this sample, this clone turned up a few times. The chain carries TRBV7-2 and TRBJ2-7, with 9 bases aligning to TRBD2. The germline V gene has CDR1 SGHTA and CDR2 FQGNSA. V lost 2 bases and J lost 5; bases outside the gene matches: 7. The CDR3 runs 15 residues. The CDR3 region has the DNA TGTGCCAGCAGCTTATCCCTAGCGGGGTCCCACGAGCAGTACTTC. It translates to CASSLSLAGSHEQYF.

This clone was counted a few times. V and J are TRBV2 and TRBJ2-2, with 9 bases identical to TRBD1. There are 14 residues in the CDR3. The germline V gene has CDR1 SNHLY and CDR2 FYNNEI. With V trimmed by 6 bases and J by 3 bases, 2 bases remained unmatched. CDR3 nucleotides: TGTGCCAGCAGCCGGACAGGGGACACCGGGGAGCTGTTTTTT. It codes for CASSRTGDTGELFF.

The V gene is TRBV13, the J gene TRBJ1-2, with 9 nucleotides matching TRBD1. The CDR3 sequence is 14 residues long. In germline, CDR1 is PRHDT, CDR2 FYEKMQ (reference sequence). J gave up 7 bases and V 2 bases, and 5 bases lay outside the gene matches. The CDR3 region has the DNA TGTGCCAGCAGCTTAAACAGGGGGCTTCGTGGCTACACCTTC. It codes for CASSLNRGLRGYTF.

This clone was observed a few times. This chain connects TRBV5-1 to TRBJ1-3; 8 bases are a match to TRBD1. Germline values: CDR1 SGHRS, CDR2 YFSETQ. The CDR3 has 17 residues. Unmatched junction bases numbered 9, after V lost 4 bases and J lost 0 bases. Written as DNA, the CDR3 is TGCGCCAGCAGCACCTCGACAGGGGTCTACTCTGGAAACACCATATATTTT. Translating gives CASSTSTGVYSGNTIYF. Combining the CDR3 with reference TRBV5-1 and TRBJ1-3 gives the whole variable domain KAGVTQTPRYLIKTRGQQVTLSCSPISGHRSVSWYQQTPGQGLQFLFEYFSETQRNKGNFPGRFSGRQFSNSRSEMNVSTLELGDSALYLCASSTSTGVYSGNTIYFGEGSWLTVV.

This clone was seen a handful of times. The CDR3 loop is CASSLASTDTQYF. The CDR3 DNA follows: TGTGCCAGCAGCTTAGCTAGCACAGATACGCAGTATTTT. The chain recombines TRBV5-8 with TRBJ2-3; the D is unclear. Trimming took 2 bases from V and 0 from J, leaving 4 bases between them. The CDR3 consists of 13 residues. Germline V CDR1 and CDR2: SGHTS, YDEGEE.

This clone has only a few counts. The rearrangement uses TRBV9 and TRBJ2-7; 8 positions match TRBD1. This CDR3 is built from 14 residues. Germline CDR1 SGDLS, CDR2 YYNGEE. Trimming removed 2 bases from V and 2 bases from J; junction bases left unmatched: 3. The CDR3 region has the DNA TGTGCCAGCAGCGTCGACAGGGGACCCTACGAGCAGTACTTC. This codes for CASSVDRGPYEQYF.

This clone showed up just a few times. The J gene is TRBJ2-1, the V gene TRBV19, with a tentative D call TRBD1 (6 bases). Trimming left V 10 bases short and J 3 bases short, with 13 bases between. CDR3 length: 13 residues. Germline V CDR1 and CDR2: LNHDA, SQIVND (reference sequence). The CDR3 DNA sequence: TGTGCCACTCGCAGGGGCAACTACAATGAGCAGTTCTTC. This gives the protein CATRRGNYNEQFF.